This TCR beta chain was profiled in a study of control samples from healthy donors and cancer patients. Profiled with immunoSEQ multiplex PCR; TCRdb holds only in-frame clones, not every one. This sample has approximately 110,000 clones, with approximately 93% found just once. The sample consisted of blood. The receptor was isolated from a woman aged 18 to 35 in good health.

CDR3 DNA sequence: TGTGCCAGCAGCCAGGGACAGGGGGCAGGGGGCTCCTACGAGCAGTACTTC. Residues: CASSQGQGAGGSYEQYF. This chain joins TRBV7-9 and TRBJ2-7, with 12 bases identical to TRBD1. The germline V gene encodes CDR1 SEHNR and CDR2 FQNEAQ (reference sequence). The junction had 8 bases not matched to a gene; V was cut back by 5 bases and J by 0 bases. CDR3 length: 17 residues.